These T cell receptor beta chains were read from a single sample in a study of HIV-infected patients and healthy controls. TCRdb re-analysed the 5' RACE reads in MiXCR, keeping a single row per CDR3 protein. This table holds 18,000 or so distinct CDR3 sequences, 12% found once. The sample was blood. The receptors come from an adult in good health. Each CDR3 is given with its conserved first and last residue.

>TRBJ1-6|TRBV9
CASSVLPDSDNSPLHF
>TRBJ1-5|TRBV12-3/TRBV12-4
CASSQAGPQHF
>TRBJ1-2|TRBV15
CATSDRSTGSGYTF
>TRBJ1-4|TRBV2
CASTPLTSTNEKLFF
>TRBJ2-3|TRBV5-1
CASSLGATDTQYF
>TRBJ2-5|TRBV18
CASSPSEGSRETQYF
>TRBJ1-5|TRBV24-1
CATGAGRNQPQHF
>TRBJ1-6|TRBV27
CASSLISRPSYNSPLHF
>TRBJ2-3|TRBV27
CASSFVSVDTQYF
>TRBJ1-5|TRBV5-6
CASSLFGRGHGNQPQHF
>TRBJ2-7|TRBV7-9
CASSSIDRGRTYEQYF
>TRBJ1-6|TRBV27
CASSHGPESPLHF
>TRBJ2-2|TRBV27
CASSLGGSNTGELFF
>TRBJ1-1|TRBV28
CASSLLRGLNTEAFF
>TRBJ2-2|TRBV29-1
CSVEDRGRGRTGELFF
>TRBJ1-5|TRBV5-1
CASSLESNALWPQHF
>TRBJ2-1|TRBV19
CASRRTSGGTYNEQFF
>TRBJ1-2|TRBV3-1
CASSQGQLYGYTF
>TRBJ2-5|TRBV28
CASSLGGESGKTQYF
>TRBJ2-7|TRBV25-1
CASSDTRQGANEQYF
>TRBJ2-3|TRBV24-1
CATSEGQPLTDTQYF
>TRBJ2-6|TRBV19
CASSIRTGRDSGANVLTF
>TRBJ1-1|TRBV6-5
CASSYDRGRTEAFF
>TRBJ2-5|TRBV7-2
CASSLEPVETQYF
>TRBJ1-1|TRBV4-2
CASSQGFGHGAEAFF
>TRBJ2-7|TRBV11-1
CASSLIQPYEQYF
>TRBJ2-3|TRBV6-6
CASSPRDTQYF
>TRBJ1-2|TRBV12-3/TRBV12-4
CASSTPQFWTKIF
>TRBJ2-1|TRBV27
CASKKHGSDNEQFF
>TRBJ2-1|TRBV5-6
CASSLGGGPEQFF
>TRBJ1-2|TRBV7-2
CASSLAGGANYGYTF
>TRBJ1-5|TRBV20-1
CSARSSNQPQHF
>TRBJ1-5|TRBV3-1
CASSQVGQPQHF
>TRBJ1-1|TRBV6-6
CASSSYRAGAFF
>TRBJ2-3|TRBV5-1
CASRDTSTDTQYF
>TRBJ1-1|TRBV3-1
CASSQYRGGRTEAFF